This TCR beta chain was retrieved from a study of T cell responses to AZD1222 COVID-19 vaccine. Study-wide points: Along spike, vaccine-associated CD4 TCRs were found throughout, with dominance at 160-218 and 743-854. Only five to seven individuals given AZD1222 were seropositive at baseline. Clonal diversity was possibly underestimated, and the donors were mostly white British, with more females.

Sequencing used immunoSEQ multiplex PCR; TCRdb keeps in-frame clones, though not all of them. Among about 100,000 clones, roughly nine tenths were seen once, and the ten largest hold 1.8%. There are 16 residues in the CDR3. The germline gives CDR1 MGHRA, CDR2 YSYEKL. Unmatched junction bases numbered 10, after V lost 4 bases and J lost 4 bases. On this clone: What it recognizes is unknown.

The sequence came from an adult in good health. V and J are TRBV4-1 and TRBJ1-5; 7 positions agree with TRBD1. This material consisted of peripheral blood, taken on day 0 of AZD1222 vaccination. The CDR3, as DNA: TGCGCCAGCAGCCGCACAGGGGTTGTAGGGAATCAGCCCCAGCATTTT. This translates into CASSRTGVVGNQPQHF.